This is a list of T cell receptor beta chains from one sample in a study of blood T cell repertoires in COVID-19. Profiled with immunoSEQ multiplex PCR; TCRdb holds only in-frame clones, not every one. The sample carries roughly 71,000 clones, around 80% recorded once. Sequencing was performed on peripheral blood. These receptors originate from a man aged 70 or older who had recovered from COVID-19. CDR3s include the opening cysteine and the closing phenylalanine or tryptophan. The D gene is left open where the match is weak. Only part of the rows carry a size: once, few, many, or a class if the clone is expanded.

v_gene: TRBV6-2/TRBV6-3
abundance: -
d_gene: TRBD2
j_gene: TRBJ2-1
CDR3nt: TGTGCCAGCAGTTCCAGCGGGAGTGAGGAGTTCTTC
CDR3aa: CASSSSGSEEFF

v_gene: TRBV30
abundance: -
d_gene: -
j_gene: TRBJ1-6
CDR3nt: TGTGCCTGGACTGTAAGGGGCTTCTCAAATAATTCACCCCTCCACTTT
CDR3aa: CAWTVRGFSNNSPLHF

v_gene: TRBV11-3
abundance: -
d_gene: -
j_gene: TRBJ1-6
CDR3nt: TGTGCCAGCAGAGGACAGATCAATTCACCCCTCCACTTT
CDR3aa: CASRGQINSPLHF

v_gene: TRBV28
abundance: -
d_gene: -
j_gene: TRBJ1-2
CDR3nt: TGTGCCAGCCATGTTCAGGGGAGAGTTGGCTACACCTTC
CDR3aa: CASHVQGRVGYTF

v_gene: TRBV2
abundance: -
d_gene: TRBD1
j_gene: TRBJ1-5
CDR3nt: TGTGCCAGCAGTGCCGAGACAGGGTTTGCTGGCCAGCCCCAGCATTTT
CDR3aa: CASSAETGFAGQPQHF

v_gene: TRBV4-3
abundance: -
d_gene: TRBD1
j_gene: TRBJ2-7
CDR3nt: TGCGCCAGCAGCCAAGAAGGCAGGGGGATCGACGAGCAGTACTTC
CDR3aa: CASSQEGRGIDEQYF

v_gene: TRBV4-3
abundance: -
d_gene: TRBD2
j_gene: TRBJ2-1
CDR3nt: TGCGCCAGCAGTCCCGTCAGCGGGGGAGGCAATGAGCAGTTCTTC
CDR3aa: CASSPVSGGGNEQFF

v_gene: TRBV7-8
abundance: -
d_gene: -
j_gene: TRBJ2-7
CDR3nt: TGTGCCAGCAGCTTATCTACTAGACTAAGCGAGCAGTACTTC
CDR3aa: CASSLSTRLSEQYF

v_gene: TRBV28
abundance: -
d_gene: -
j_gene: TRBJ2-5
CDR3nt: TGTGCCAGCAGCGCGAGGTGGGAGACCCAGTACTTC
CDR3aa: CASSARWETQYF

v_gene: TRBV3-1/TRBV3-2
abundance: -
d_gene: -
j_gene: TRBJ1-1
CDR3nt: TGTGCCAGCAGCCAAGTGCACAGGGTATCCACTGAAGCTTTCTTT
CDR3aa: CASSQVHRVSTEAFF

v_gene: TRBV5-4
abundance: few
d_gene: TRBD1
j_gene: TRBJ2-7
CDR3nt: TGTGCCAGCAGCACGAGACAGGGGAGCTCCTACGAGCAGTACTTC
CDR3aa: CASSTRQGSSYEQYF

v_gene: TRBV15
abundance: -
d_gene: -
j_gene: TRBJ2-2
CDR3nt: TGTGCCACCAGCAGAGATAGAAACACCGGGGAGCTGTTTTTT
CDR3aa: CATSRDRNTGELFF

v_gene: TRBV28
abundance: -
d_gene: -
j_gene: TRBJ2-3
CDR3nt: TGTGCCAGCAGTCCGGCCGGATGGGGCAGGGCCCCAGATACGCAGTATTTT
CDR3aa: CASSPAGWGRAPDTQYF

v_gene: TRBV28
abundance: -
d_gene: -
j_gene: TRBJ2-3
CDR3nt: TGTGCCAGCAGTCCCGGGACTCTCCCTCAGGGGTATTTT
CDR3aa: CASSPGTLPQGYF

v_gene: TRBV7-2
abundance: -
d_gene: TRBD1
j_gene: TRBJ1-5
CDR3nt: TGTGCCAGCAGCCGGGGACAGGGGGACGGGCAGCCCCAGCATTTT
CDR3aa: CASSRGQGDGQPQHF

v_gene: TRBV7-9
abundance: -
d_gene: TRBD1
j_gene: TRBJ2-7
CDR3nt: TGTGCCAGCAGCTCCCAGGACAGGCTTTTAGGGTCCTACGAGCAGTACTTC
CDR3aa: CASSSQDRLLGSYEQYF

v_gene: TRBV3-1/TRBV3-2
abundance: -
d_gene: -
j_gene: TRBJ1-1
CDR3nt: TGTGCCAGCAGCCAAGGAGGAGGGAGGGTAGCTTTCTTT
CDR3aa: CASSQGGGRVAFF

v_gene: TRBV19
abundance: -
d_gene: -
j_gene: TRBJ2-3
CDR3nt: TGTGCCAGTAGTGGGTGGGGGCCAGATACGCAGTATTTT
CDR3aa: CASSGWGPDTQYF

v_gene: TRBV6-1
abundance: -
d_gene: TRBD2
j_gene: TRBJ2-3
CDR3nt: TGTGCCAGCAGTGATCGTGCTCGACTAGCGGGGGATTCAGATACGCAGTATTTT
CDR3aa: CASSDRARLAGDSDTQYF

v_gene: TRBV4-3
abundance: -
d_gene: -
j_gene: TRBJ1-2
CDR3nt: TGCGCCAGCAGCCAAGAACGGGGGGTGTCCTATGGCTACACCTTC
CDR3aa: CASSQERGVSYGYTF

v_gene: TRBV9
abundance: -
d_gene: -
j_gene: TRBJ1-1
CDR3nt: TGTGCCAGCAGCGTAGAGGGACAAACTGAAGCTTTCTTT
CDR3aa: CASSVEGQTEAFF

v_gene: TRBV11-3
abundance: -
d_gene: -
j_gene: TRBJ1-5
CDR3nt: TGTGCCAGCAGCCTCCGGGACAATAGGGTGGGGCAGCCCCAGCATTTT
CDR3aa: CASSLRDNRVGQPQHF

v_gene: TRBV19
abundance: -
d_gene: TRBD1
j_gene: TRBJ2-7
CDR3nt: TGTGCCAGTAGTCGGGACAGCAACAACTACGAGCAGTACTTC
CDR3aa: CASSRDSNNYEQYF

v_gene: TRBV11-3
abundance: -
d_gene: -
j_gene: TRBJ2-7
CDR3nt: TGTGCCAGCAGCACTGGCGGACAGTGGCCCTCCTACGAGCAGTACTTC
CDR3aa: CASSTGGQWPSYEQYF

v_gene: TRBV28
abundance: few
d_gene: TRBD1
j_gene: TRBJ1-2
CDR3nt: TGTGCCAGTACTTTGGGGACAGTTAACTATGGCTACACCTTC
CDR3aa: CASTLGTVNYGYTF

v_gene: TRBV28
abundance: -
d_gene: TRBD2
j_gene: TRBJ2-7
CDR3nt: TGTGCCAGCAGACGACTGGGACTAGCGGGAGGGAAGAGCTCCTACGAGCAGTACTTC
CDR3aa: CASRRLGLAGGKSSYEQYF

v_gene: TRBV5-1
abundance: -
d_gene: -
j_gene: TRBJ1-2
CDR3nt: TGCGCCAGCAGCTTCGGGCAGGGCTATGGCTACACCTTC
CDR3aa: CASSFGQGYGYTF

v_gene: TRBV7-2
abundance: -
d_gene: TRBD2
j_gene: TRBJ2-1
CDR3nt: TGTGCCAGCAGCTTCACTAGCGGGGGGGCCAATGAGCAGTTCTTC
CDR3aa: CASSFTSGGANEQFF

v_gene: TRBV18
abundance: -
d_gene: -
j_gene: TRBJ2-3
CDR3nt: TGTGCCAGCTCACCGGTCAGAGGAGGCCCGGGGGACACGCAGTATTTT
CDR3aa: CASSPVRGGPGDTQYF